The clone carrying this T cell receptor (beta chain) has only a few counts. This sample is drawn from a study of spatial heterogeneity in lung cancer. In the study overall: Untreated early-stage non-small cell lung cancer patients, around 72 in total, were the donors. When follow-up PBMC samples existed, they were sequenced (at a median of roughly two years after resection).

The time point denotes: blood at routine non-recurrence follow-up after resection. Whole RNA came from tumor, nontumor lung or frozen PBMC and was sequenced without being sorted. The CDR3 covers 16 residues. Germline V gene data show CDR1 as SEHNR and CDR2 as FQNEAQ (reference sequence). V lost 4 bases to trimming and J lost 2 bases; unmatched junction nucleotides: 10. Unique molecular identifiers tagged every individual TCR cDNA molecule. TCRdb analysed the 5' RACE reads with MiXCR anew, one entry per CDR3 protein. Altogether 20,000 to 25,000 distinct CDR3 sequences are present, 8.5% to 10% being singletons, with the ten largest covering less than 25%.

The J gene is TRBJ2-7, the V gene TRBV7-9, with TRBD1 matching 8 bases. The sample consisted of PBMCs, taken at follow-up. This TCR was sampled from a male donor with early-stage non-small cell lung cancer. CDR3: CASSSLLTGVAYEQYF. The CDR3 nucleotides are TGTGCCAGCAGCTCACTATTGACAGGGGTAGCCTACGAGCAGTACTTC.